This T cell receptor (beta chain) came from a study of blood T cell repertoires in COVID-19. The length of the CDR3 is 13 residues. Per germline, CDR1 MNHEY and CDR2 SVGAGI. The V and J ends lost 7 bases and 8 bases respectively, with 14 bases between them. This clone was seen once. The repertoire was sequenced with immunoSEQ multiplex PCR; TCRdb's copy has only in-frame clones and lacks some. Of some 230,000 clones in the sample, around four fifths were seen once. The receptor was isolated from an older woman who had recovered from COVID-19. The sample was peripheral blood. The chain uses TRBV6-5 and TRBJ1-4; tentative D call: TRBD1 (6 bases). This chain's CDR3 is CASTTPGDEKLFF. The CDR3 nucleotides read TGTGCCAGCACCACCCCAGGGGACGAAAAACTGTTTTTT.